The 10 T cell receptor beta chains in this list originate from one sample, sequenced in a study of lymphopenia after photon versus proton radiotherapy. Profiling relied on immunoSEQ multiplex PCR, and the TCRdb table lists in-frame clones only, not all of them. The sample comprises just over 30,000 clones, about 93% of which are singletons, and around 0.72% rests with the top ten. The material was peripheral blood, obtained from a patient treated with photon-based radiotherapy. The receptor set was obtained from a woman aged 45 to 65 with cholangiocarcinoma.

The V and J genes are TRBV5-6 and TRBJ1-2; tentative D call: TRBD1 (6 bases). CDR3 size: 14 residues. The V and J ends lost 2 bases and 4 bases respectively, with 12 bases between them. Germline V gene sequence: CDR1 SGHDT, CDR2 YYEEEE. Here the CDR3 DNA reads TGTGCCAGCAGCTTAGAGGACAGAGGCTATGGCTACACCTTC. This encodes CASSLEDRGYGYTF.

The gene calls are TRBV6-5 and TRBJ2-7, with 7 nucleotides matching TRBD1. This CDR3 is built from 15 residues. Germline V gene sequence: CDR1 MNHEY, CDR2 SVGAGI. J gave up 3 bases and V 6 bases, and 11 bases lay outside the gene matches. CDR3 DNA sequence: TGTGCCAGCAGCCACGGGACAGTTCCACGCTACGAGCAGTACTTC. Translation gives CASSHGTVPRYEQYF.

This chain links TRBV4-3 with TRBJ1-4; D not certain. The CDR3 has 12 residues. V dropped 0 bases and J dropped 12 bases, with 8 bases sitting between them. Germline V gene data show CDR1 as LGHNA and CDR2 as YSLEER. The CDR3 loop reads CASSQDHRELFF. CDR3 bases: TGCGCCAGCAGCCAAGATCACAGAGAACTGTTTTTT.

The chain combines TRBV7-2 with TRBJ2-3; TRBD2 aligns across 8 bases. The CDR3 runs 13 residues. CDR1 is SGHTA, CDR2 FQGNSA, per germline. V lost 7 bases to trimming and J lost 6 bases; unmatched junction nucleotides: 6. The CDR3 spells CASNPGLEDTQYF. The DNA for the CDR3 is TGTGCCAGCAACCCGGGACTAGAGGATACGCAGTATTTT.

This sequence joins TRBV30 and TRBJ1-1; D gene ambiguous. Germline V lookup: CDR1 GTSNPN, CDR2 SVGIG (reference sequence). The CDR3 contains 15 residues. Between the trimmed V and J ends, which lost 0 bases and 0 bases, there was a span of 11 bases. CDR3 loop: CAWSVLKGMNTEAFF. DNA for the CDR3: TGTGCCTGGAGTGTACTGAAGGGCATGAACACTGAAGCTTTCTTT.

The chain couples TRBV11-2 to TRBJ1-6; D remains unclear. Trimming cost V 4 bases and J 4 bases, with 23 bases left between them. The CDR3 sequence is 19 residues long. CDR1 is SGHAT, CDR2 FQNNGV, per germline. For the CDR3, the DNA is TGTGCCAGCAGCTCTCTTGGACGCAGGAACTTACCGTATAATTCACCCCTCCACTTT. Translation gives CASSSLGRRNLPYNSPLHF. Filled out from reference TRBV11-2 and TRBJ1-6, the complete variable domain reads EAGVAQSPRYKIIEKRQSVAFWCNPISGHATLYWYQQILGQGPKLLIQFQNNGVVDDSQLPKDRFSAERLKGVDSTLKIQPAKLEDSAVYLCASSSLGRRNLPYNSPLHFGNGTRLTVT.

Remarks on this clone: An end of the junction differs from the germline gene, which may be a read error. The chain has TRBV7-2 and TRBJ1-5; 12 bases align to TRBD1. The length of the CDR3 is 17 residues. In germline, CDR1 is SGHTA, CDR2 FQGNSA. The CDR3 protein is CASSSLTGTGGNQPQHF. As DNA, the CDR3 is TGTGCCAGCAGCTCGTTAACCGGGACAGGGGGCAACCAGCCCCAGCATTTT.

The rearrangement joins TRBV29-1 to TRBJ1-5; 8 bases are a match to TRBD1. Germline CDR1 reads SQVTM; CDR2 reads ANQGSEA. The CDR3 has 14 amino acids. The J segment lost 6 bases and the V segment lost 5 bases, leaving 9 bases of the junction unmatched. CDR3 bases: TGCAGCGTTTCGACAGGGGTCACAGGTCAGCCCCAGCATTTT. Protein product: CSVSTGVTGQPQHF.

The chain joins TRBV2 to TRBJ1-5; 7 positions match TRBD1. Germline loops: CDR1 SNHLY, CDR2 FYNNEI. Trimming took 6 bases from V and 0 from J; bases not matched to a gene: 5. The CDR3 has 15 residues. The CDR3 is CASREGQFSNQPQHF. In nucleotides, the CDR3 is TGTGCCAGCAGGGAGGGACAGTTTAGCAATCAGCCCCAGCATTTT.

This chain links TRBV9 with TRBJ2-3; D unclear. The germline CDR1 and CDR2 sequences are SGDLS and YYNGEE. The CDR3 runs 16 residues. Trimming pared 4 bases from V and 3 bases from J, leaving 18 bases between. DNA of the CDR3: TGTGCCAGCAGCCCTTCCGGGTCCCACAATACAGATACGCAGTATTTT. It specifies CASSPSGSHNTDTQYF.